The clone carrying this T cell receptor (beta chain) was recorded a few times. Its specificity is unknown. These data belong to a study of T-cell reconstitution after alpha-beta-depleted transplantation in children. Findings and limits, study-wide: Surviving recipient T cells and intrathymic progenitors accounted for some patients' high TCRbeta diversity at day 60. At around two months after transplant, the alpha-beta T cells were reportedly derived from several hundred expanded clones that came from non-depleted graft cells. T-cell numbers and diversity one year post-transplant derived largely from freshly generated T cells.

It was with unique molecular identifiers that the TCRbeta library was prepared. TCRdb re-analysed the PCR reads in MiXCR, keeping a single row per CDR3 protein. The sample lists 500,000 to 650,000 distinct CDR3 sequences, 13% occurring once. V shed 0 bases, J shed 2 bases, and the junction held 7 bases outside the gene matches. This CDR3 is 17 amino acids long. The germline V gene has CDR1 LGHNA and CDR2 YNFKEQ. The sequence was obtained from a male patient between 5 and 17 years old who had a stem cell transplant for acute myeloid leukemia, so the T cells may come from the graft donor. The chain links TRBV4-2 to TRBJ2-7, with 10 bases matching TRBD2. This sample comprised PBMCs, mostly from graft donor cells, obtained 360 days after TCRalphabeta/CD19-depleted stem cell transplant. The CDR3 here is CASSQDARTSGPYEQYF. The CDR3 DNA sequence: TGTGCCAGCAGCCAAGATGCTAGGACTAGCGGCCCCTACGAGCAGTACTTC.